What follows are 9 T cell receptor beta chains derived from one specimen sequenced in a study of response to subunit inactivated influenza vaccine. One entry per CDR3 protein, called by TCRdb with MiXCR from the RT-PCR reads. This table holds 500,000 or so distinct CDR3 sequences, 15% to 20% found once. Sequencing was performed on CD4+ T cells sorted from PBMCs, taken 23 to 25 months after vaccination. The receptors derive from a man aged 50-75 years who received an inactivated influenza vaccine.

In its sample, this clonotype was seen many times. The chain carries TRBV7-2 and TRBJ2-1, with D perhaps TRBD1 (5 bases). The CDR3 is 13 residues long. Germline values: CDR1 SGHTA, CDR2 FQGNSA. V shed 7 bases and J shed 8 bases, with 15 bases lying between them. The CDR3 DNA sequence: TGTGCCAGCAATAGGGGTAGGGTCGATGAGCAGTTCTTC. It is translated as CASNRGRVDEQFF.

The chain combines TRBV21-1 with TRBJ2-1; TRBD1, as called in the table, went unchecked against the DNA. TRBV21-1 is labeled a pseudogene. CDR3 length equals 13 residues. The CDR3 bases are TGTGCCAGTCAGGGACAGGGGATAGCTGAGCAGTTCTTC. Translating it yields CASQGQGIAEQFF.

A few counts support this clonotype. The chain couples TRBV5-6 to TRBJ2-7; 7 nucleotides match TRBD2. V lost 4 bases and J lost 4; bases outside the gene matches: 14. This CDR3 is 16 amino acids long. CDR1 and CDR2 (germline): SGHDT, YYEEEE. The CDR3 DNA reads TGTGCCAGCAGCATCCCTGCTGGCGGGAGTGGGTACGAGCAGTACTTC. Protein product: CASSIPAGGSGYEQYF.

V is TRBV5-1 and J is TRBJ2-3; D not certain. Deletions cut 5 bases from V and 1 base from J, with 8 bases between. CDR1 and CDR2 (germline): SGHRS, YFSETQ. The CDR3 has 13 amino acids. This CDR3 is CASRGNGTDTQYF. The CDR3, as DNA: TGCGCCAGCAGAGGGAACGGCACAGATACGCAGTATTTT.

In its sample, this clonotype was seen a few times. This rearrangement joins TRBV5-1 to TRBJ2-7; D is perhaps TRBD2 (5 bases). Germline V gene lookup returns CDR1 SGHRS and CDR2 YFSETQ. This CDR3 comprises 12 residues. The V gene lost 0 bases and the J gene lost 7 bases, with 8 bases spanning the gap. This chain's CDR3 is CASSLAPGEQYF. Here the CDR3 DNA reads TGCGCCAGCAGCTTGGCCCCGGGGGAGCAGTACTTC.

The chain couples TRBV10-3 to TRBJ2-2; D gene uncertain. Between the trimmed V and J ends, which lost 4 bases and 0 bases, there was a span of 3 bases. The CDR3 contains 13 residues. Germline V gene sequence: CDR1 ENHRY, CDR2 SYGVKD. The CDR3 DNA sequence: TGTGCCATCAGTGCCGCGAACACCGGGGAGCTGTTTTTT. As protein: CAISAANTGELFF.

The gene calls are TRBV20-1 and TRBJ1-1, with D possibly TRBD1 on 5 matching bases. Looked up from germline, CDR1 is DFQATT and CDR2 is SNEGSKA (reference sequence). The V and J ends lost 6 bases and 0 bases respectively, with 14 bases between them. This CDR3 spans 14 amino acids. CDR3 sequence: CSAPSRGVNTEAFF. For the CDR3, the DNA is TGCAGTGCCCCCTCTAGAGGGGTGAACACTGAAGCTTTCTTT.

J is TRBJ1-3 and V is TRBV12-3 or TRBV12-4; the match to TRBD1 covers 8 bases. This CDR3 has 15 amino acids. V dropped 6 bases and J dropped 8; count of bases not matched to a gene: 12. The CDR3: CASRRVGQGQYTIYF. CDR3 DNA sequence: TGTGCCAGCAGGAGGGTAGGACAGGGACAATACACCATATATTTT.

V gene TRBV14 combines with J gene TRBJ2-1; a possible D gene is TRBD2 (6 bases). The CDR3 has 11 residues. V gave up 6 bases and J gave up 10 bases, with 10 bases separating them. Germline V gene sequence: CDR1 SGHDN, CDR2 FVKESK. CDR3: CASRNAGEQFF. In DNA form, the CDR3 reads TGTGCCAGCAGGAATGCGGGGGAGCAGTTCTTC.